This section outlines one T cell receptor (beta chain) sequence together with its context. Its target is unknown. Read sequence stops 3 residues before the CDR3 end, and the germline J gene provides the missing end. This sample is drawn from a study of T cell clonality in common variable immunodeficiency. Broader study findings: Reportedly, TCR beta sequences from common variable immunodeficiency showed fewer deletions and N-nucleotide insertions.

Clones were read by immunoSEQ multiplex PCR, and TCRdb kept only the in-frame ones, dropping some. This repertoire lists over 30,000 clones without singletons; about 26% sits in the top ten. The ends were cut back, 5 bases at V and 4 bases at J, with 8 bases in the middle. The CDR3 has 12 residues. Per germline, CDR1 PRHDT and CDR2 FYEKMQ (reference sequence). Reduced serum IgG, IgA and/or IgM plus specific antibody deficiency defined CVID. Both groups were predominantly of Caucasian heritage. V is TRBV13 and J is TRBJ1-1; D is uncertain. The receptor was isolated from a human donor with common variable immunodeficiency. The specimen was peripheral blood mononuclear cells. The CDR3 loop reads CASSQWPTEAFF. Incomplete CDR3 DNA: TGTGCCAGCAGCCAGTGGCCCACTGAA.